This passage covers 26 T cell receptor beta chains from one sample sequenced in a study of human CD8 memory T cell subsets. TCR beta was sequenced from UMI-tagged 5' RACE libraries. No DNA is given; TCRdb re-called the 5' RACE reads and lists each CDR3 protein once. The listing contains 4,500 to 7,000 distinct CDR3 sequences. The sample consisted of CD8+ T cells from PBMCs. The receptors were gathered from a human donor in good health.

The chain is built from TRBV25-1 and TRBJ2-2; TCRdb's assignment of TRBD2 cannot be checked, as there is no DNA. CDR1 and CDR2 (germline): MGHDK, SYGVNS. The CDR3 consists of 15 residues. The CDR3 is CASSESGRRAGELFF.

V usage is TRBV11-2 and J usage is TRBJ2-3; as DNA is missing, the TRBD1 call by TCRdb cannot be tested. Germline CDR1 SGHAT, CDR2 FQNNGV. This CDR3 comprises 18 residues. CDR3 residues: CASSPRQGPGTGTDTQYF. The variable domain in full, with the rest retrieved from reference TRBV11-2 and TRBJ2-3, is EAGVAQSPRYKIIEKRQSVAFWCNPISGHATLYWYQQILGQGPKLLIQFQNNGVVDDSQLPKDRFSAERLKGVDSTLKIQPAKLEDSAVYLCASSPRQGPGTGTDTQYFGPGTRLTVL.

This chain connects TRBV28 to TRBJ2-3; as DNA is missing, the TRBD2 call by TCRdb cannot be tested. The V gene's germline CDR1 is MDHEN and CDR2 SYDVKM. The CDR3 consists of 16 residues. The CDR3 here is CASSSHRLAGPDTQYF.

This chain uses TRBV5-1 with TRBJ2-7. The length of the CDR3 is 14 residues. Per the germline V gene, CDR1 is SGHRS and CDR2 is YFSETQ. Here the CDR3 reads CASSLALQTNEQYF.

The CDR3 sequence is CASSSIIGTAYEQYF. The chain combines TRBV28 with TRBJ2-7; the TRBD1 assignment by TCRdb is unverifiable without DNA. The CDR3 has 15 amino acids. Germline V gives CDR1 MDHEN, CDR2 SYDVKM.

In terms of frequency, this clonotype is medium-sized. The rearrangement uses TRBV2 and TRBJ2-3; the D call from TCRdb, TRBD2, cannot be confirmed without DNA. Germline CDR1 is SNHLY and CDR2 is FYNNEI. CDR3 length equals 13 residues. The CDR3 region is CASTAPDGDTQYF. Filled out from reference TRBV2 and TRBJ2-3, the complete variable domain reads EPEVTQTPSHQVTQMGQEVILRCVPISNHLYFYWYRQILGQKVEFLVSFYNNEISEKSEIFDDQFSVERPDGSNFTLKIRSTKLEDSAMYFCASTAPDGDTQYFGPGTRLTVL.

The CDR3: CASSPPLGISEQFF. The V and J genes are TRBV18 and TRBJ2-1; TCRdb's assignment of TRBD2 cannot be checked, as there is no DNA. CDR1 KGHSH and CDR2 LQKENI come from the germline V gene. The CDR3 totals 14 residues.

This clonotype is medium-sized by frequency. The CDR3 reads CASRDSGSYEQYF. The chain employs TRBV5-4 and TRBJ2-7; TCRdb designates TRBD2, a call that cannot be tested without DNA. This CDR3 is built from 13 residues. Germline assignment: CDR1 SGHNT and CDR2 YYREEE (reference sequence).

The chain employs TRBV27 and TRBJ2-1; TCRdb's D call, TRBD1, is unchecked because there is no DNA. Germline lookup yields CDR1 MNHEY and CDR2 SMNVEV (reference sequence). CDR3 length equals 11 residues. The CDR3 protein is CASRTSGTEFF.

The CDR3 is CASSGGGENIQYF. The chain combines TRBV27 with TRBJ2-4; TCRdb's assignment of TRBD2 cannot be checked, as there is no DNA. In germline, CDR1 is MNHEY, CDR2 SMNVEV (reference sequence). The CDR3 spans 13 residues.

The rearrangement joins TRBV29-1 to TRBJ1-2; TCRdb's D call, TRBD1, is unchecked because there is no DNA. This CDR3 region has 13 residues. Looked up from germline, CDR1 is SQVTM and CDR2 is ANQGSEA. CDR3 protein: CSVRGDRGREDTF. Full variable domain (outside the CDR3, taken from reference TRBV29-1 and TRBJ1-2): SAVISQKPSRDICQRGTSLTIQCQVDSQVTMMFWYRQQPGQSLTLIATANQGSEATYESGFVIDKFPISRPNLTFSTLTVSNMSPEDSSIYLCSVRGDRGREDTFGSGTRLTVV.

The chain combines TRBV28 with TRBJ1-5. The germline V gene has CDR1 MDHEN and CDR2 SYDVKM. The CDR3 consists of 16 residues. The CDR3 spells CASSLLWGALRQPQHF.

V is TRBV5-6 and J is TRBJ2-5; lacking DNA, the TRBD2 call made by TCRdb goes unchecked. Germline CDR1 and CDR2: SGHDT and YYEEEE. This CDR3 spans 13 amino acids. The CDR3 protein is CASSAGGAGAQYF.

This chain links TRBV27 with TRBJ2-7; TCRdb picks TRBD2, but there is no DNA to check that call. Germline loops: CDR1 MNHEY, CDR2 SMNVEV (reference sequence). This CDR3 has 15 residues. The chain's CDR3 is CASSLSSGGTYEQYF.

By frequency, this clonotype registers medium-sized. The CDR3 sequence: CASSLGASANYGYTF. This chain uses TRBV7-8 with TRBJ1-2; the D call from TCRdb, TRBD1, cannot be confirmed without DNA. Germline CDR1 and CDR2: SGHVS and FQNEAQ. There are 15 residues in the CDR3.

This clonotype ranks as medium-sized (0.01 to 0.1%) in terms of frequency. This rearrangement joins TRBV7-8 to TRBJ1-1; TCRdb lists TRBD1, though no DNA is available to test this call. The CDR3 extends over 17 amino acids. Germline-derived CDR1 and CDR2 are SGHVS and FQNEAQ. The CDR3 here is CASSAISIGGIGTEAFF.

This clonotype is deemed medium-sized (0.01 to 0.1%) by its frequency. V usage is TRBV28 and J usage is TRBJ1-1. Germline V CDR1 and CDR2: MDHEN, SYDVKM. The CDR3 is 14 residues long. This CDR3 reads CASSLGNRRTEAFF. The whole variable domain, remainder taken from reference TRBV28 and TRBJ1-1, is DVKVTQSSRYLVKRTGEKVFLECVQDMDHENMFWYRQDPGLGLRLIYFSYDVKMKEKGDIPEGYSVSREKKERFSLILESASTNQTSMYLCASSLGNRRTEAFFGQGTRLTVV.

The rearrangement joins TRBV3-1 to TRBJ1-1. CDR1 and CDR2 from the germline V gene are LGHDT and YNNKEL (reference sequence). CDR3 size: 14 residues. The CDR3 loop is CASSPGLMNTEAFF.

Here the CDR3 reads CASRDLLGGGFGYTF. The chain employs TRBV6-1 and TRBJ1-2. The CDR3 runs 15 residues. CDR1 is MNHNS, CDR2 SASEGT, per germline.

This clonotype counts as medium-sized by frequency. This chain links TRBV4-1 with TRBJ1-1; TCRdb names TRBD1, which stays unverified in the absence of DNA. Per germline, CDR1 MGHRA and CDR2 YSYEKL. This CDR3 region has 14 residues. The CDR3 sequence: CASSQDWRGGEAFF.

This chain connects TRBV10-2 to TRBJ2-3; TCRdb's assignment of TRBD2 cannot be checked, as there is no DNA. Germline-derived CDR1 and CDR2 are WSHSY and SAAADI. The CDR3 consists of 14 residues. This CDR3 is CASSQESGTDTQYF.

Frequency places this clonotype as large. V and J are TRBV4-2 and TRBJ1-1; TCRdb's D call of TRBD1 is untestable without DNA. There are 13 residues in the CDR3. Germline CDR1 LGHNA, CDR2 YNFKEQ. CDR3 amino acids: CASSQDGGTEAFF.

The chain uses TRBV28 and TRBJ1-1. This CDR3 has 14 amino acids. Germline V gene sequence: CDR1 MDHEN, CDR2 SYDVKM. CDR3 loop: CASISETENTEAFF.

This chain connects TRBV7-9 to TRBJ2-1; TCRdb's D call of TRBD1 is untestable without DNA. This CDR3 has 15 residues. Germline CDR1 and CDR2: SEHNR and FQNEAQ (reference sequence). This CDR3 is CASSPSRGAYNEQFF.

The J gene is TRBJ2-5, the V gene TRBV5-6. This CDR3 has 13 amino acids. Germline CDR1 SGHDT, CDR2 YYEEEE. The chain's CDR3 is CASSPRLEETQYF.

The chain uses TRBV28 and TRBJ2-7; TCRdb indicates TRBD1, and absent DNA this call remains unverified. The CDR3 consists of 12 residues. Germline lookup yields CDR1 MDHEN and CDR2 SYDVKM. The CDR3 loop reads CASNIGAYEQYF.